Listed below are T cell receptor beta chains from one sample, sequenced in a study of CD8+CD57+ T cells in acquired aplastic anemia. Using its own MiXCR run on the reads, TCRdb lists one record per CDR3 protein. The table lists under 200,000 distinct CDR3 sequences, about three fifths of them singletons. Source material: sorted CD4+, CD8+, or CD8+CD57+ T cells (not recorded which) from PBMCs. The source of these receptors is a human donor with severe aplastic anemia or a healthy control (not recorded which). CDR3s include the opening cysteine and the closing phenylalanine or tryptophan. A D gene is named only where the DNA matches it firmly. Some rows mark clone size as missing; the rest say once, few, many or name a class of expanded clone.

D: .; J: TRBJ1-1; V: TRBV19; size: .; CDR3: CASSKDGRATEAFF; DNA: TGTGCCAGTAGTAAGGACGGGCGGGCCACTGAAGCTTTCTTT
D: TRBD2; J: TRBJ2-2; V: TRBV24-1; size: .; CDR3: CATSVSGRPGELFF; DNA: TGTGCCACCAGTGTGAGCGGGAGACCCGGGGAGCTGTTTTTT
D: .; J: TRBJ2-2; V: TRBV2; size: .; CDR3: CASSEAVGQPNTGELFF; DNA: TGTGCCAGCAGTGAAGCTGTCGGGCAACCGAACACCGGGGAGCTGTTTTTT
D: .; J: TRBJ1-4; V: TRBV6-6; size: many; CDR3: CASSFTSGPNEKLFF; DNA: TGTGCCAGCAGTTTCACCTCGGGGCCTAATGAAAAACTGTTTTTT
D: .; J: TRBJ1-6; V: TRBV15; size: .; CDR3: CATSTVGLASPLHF; DNA: TGTGCCACCAGCACGGTAGGGTTAGCGTCACCCCTCCACTTT
D: TRBD1; J: TRBJ2-7; V: TRBV5-1; size: .; CDR3: CASSVDRGHEQYF; DNA: TGCGCCAGCAGCGTAGACAGGGGCCACGAGCAGTACTTC
D: TRBD1; J: TRBJ1-1; V: TRBV6-4; size: .; CDR3: CASSDRTGEAFF; DNA: TGTGCCAGCAGTGACAGGACAGGCGAAGCTTTCTTT
D: .; J: TRBJ1-1; V: TRBV7-2; size: .; CDR3: CASSSRETGNTEAFF; DNA: TGTGCCAGCAGCTCAAGAGAGACAGGGAACACTGAAGCTTTCTTT
D: .; J: TRBJ2-3; V: TRBV7-8; size: few; CDR3: CASSLVLGFTDTQYF; DNA: TGTGCCAGCAGCCTAGTCCTGGGATTCACAGATACGCAGTATTTT
D: .; J: TRBJ1-2; V: TRBV7-9; size: .; CDR3: CASSWGGSTIYGYTF; DNA: TGTGCCAGCAGCTGGGGAGGGTCTACCATCTATGGCTACACCTTC
D: .; J: TRBJ1-4; V: TRBV20-1; size: .; CDR3: CSAKTTATNEGLFF; DNA: TGCAGTGCTAAGACGACTGCAACTAATGAAGGACTGTTTTTT
D: .; J: TRBJ1-4; V: TRBV7-2; size: .; CDR3: CASSPQGEKLFF; DNA: TGTGCCAGCAGTCCACAGGGTGAAAAACTGTTTTTT
D: TRBD1; J: TRBJ2-7; V: TRBV7-8; size: .; CDR3: CASAGDSTYEQYF; DNA: TGTGCCAGCGCAGGGGACAGCACCTACGAGCAGTACTTC
D: .; J: TRBJ1-1; V: TRBV19; size: .; CDR3: CASNDRVNTEAFF; DNA: TGTGCCAGTAACGACAGAGTAAACACTGAAGCTTTCTTT
D: TRBD2; J: TRBJ2-5; V: TRBV20-1; size: .; CDR3: CSFPGGGTSGFQETQYF; DNA: TGCAGTTTCCCGGGGGGTGGGACTAGCGGGTTTCAAGAGACCCAGTACTTC
D: .; J: TRBJ2-7; V: TRBV7-9; size: .; CDR3: CAGSLNEGGIYEQYF; DNA: TGTGCCGGCAGCTTAAACGAAGGGGGAATCTACGAGCAGTACTTC
D: .; J: TRBJ1-5; V: TRBV12-3/TRBV12-4; size: few; CDR3: CASSEQELGNQPQHF; DNA: TGTGCCAGCAGTGAACAGGAACTCGGCAATCAGCCCCAGCATTTT
D: TRBD2; J: TRBJ2-2; V: TRBV19; size: many; CDR3: CASSLPGGLNTGELFF; DNA: TGTGCCAGTAGTCTTCCGGGGGGTCTGAACACCGGGGAGCTGTTTTTT
D: TRBD2; J: TRBJ2-7; V: TRBV15; size: .; CDR3: CATSRVREHSYGQYF; DNA: TGTGCCACCAGCAGAGTGCGGGAGCATTCCTACGGGCAGTACTTC
D: .; J: TRBJ1-1; V: TRBV7-6; size: once; CDR3: CASSSGRGGEYTEAFF; DNA: TGTGCCAGCAGCTCTGGCAGAGGGGGGGAATACACTGAAGCTTTCTTT
D: .; J: TRBJ1-6; V: TRBV20-1; size: .; CDR3: CSVHPVGPLHF; DNA: TGCAGTGTCCATCCGGTGGGGCCCCTCCACTTT
D: .; J: TRBJ2-7; V: TRBV14; size: once; CDR3: CASMRGGGDEQYF; DNA: TGTGCCAGCATGCGGGGCGGAGGGGACGAGCAGTACTTC
D: .; J: TRBJ2-1; V: TRBV24-1; size: .; CDR3: CATSRSYNEQFF; DNA: TGTGCCACCAGTAGATCCTACAATGAGCAGTTCTTC
D: .; J: TRBJ2-1; V: TRBV6-4; size: .; CDR3: CASGGTSVHEQFF; DNA: TGTGCCAGCGGTGGTACTAGTGTCCATGAGCAGTTCTTC
D: .; J: TRBJ2-5; V: TRBV11-2; size: many; CDR3: CASSLDRGGTLMGTQYF; DNA: TGTGCCAGCAGCTTAGATAGGGGGGGGACACTAATGGGGACCCAGTACTTC
D: TRBD1; J: TRBJ1-2; V: TRBV15; size: .; CDR3: CATSSRRTGEGYTF; DNA: TGTGCCACCAGCAGTCGTCGGACAGGGGAAGGCTACACCTTC
D: .; J: TRBJ1-6; V: TRBV19; size: once; CDR3: CASSLYVGDYNSPLHF; DNA: TGTGCCAGTAGTCTCTACGTTGGAGACTATAATTCACCCCTCCACTTT
D: .; J: TRBJ1-5; V: TRBV7-3; size: .; CDR3: CASSTQGVSQPQHF; DNA: TGTGCCAGCAGCACGCAGGGCGTGAGTCAGCCCCAGCATTTT
D: .; J: TRBJ1-6; V: TRBV5-8; size: many; CDR3: CASSFETVYNSPLHF; DNA: TGTGCCAGCAGCTTCGAGACAGTCTATAATTCACCCCTCCACTTT
D: TRBD2; J: TRBJ2-7; V: TRBV7-8; size: .; CDR3: CASSRGLAGVPYEQYF; DNA: TGTGCCAGCAGCCGGGGACTAGCGGGGGTTCCCTACGAGCAGTACTTC
D: .; J: TRBJ2-7; V: TRBV4-3; size: many; CDR3: CASSQELGARGEQYF; DNA: TGCGCCAGCAGCCAAGAGTTAGGGGCACGAGGCGAGCAGTACTTC
D: .; J: TRBJ2-7; V: TRBV20-1; size: .; CDR3: CSASRRTYEQYF; DNA: TGCAGTGCTAGTCGCCGGACCTACGAGCAGTACTTC
D: .; J: TRBJ2-5; V: TRBV19; size: .; CDR3: CASTSRRGIMYF; DNA: TGTGCCAGCACCAGTCGTAGGGGGATTATGTACTTC
D: TRBD2; J: TRBJ2-5; V: TRBV5-6; size: many; CDR3: CASSFKLAGGHETQYF; DNA: TGTGCCAGCAGCTTCAAACTAGCGGGGGGGCACGAGACCCAGTACTTC
D: .; J: TRBJ2-7; V: TRBV10-2; size: .; CDR3: CASSGSARMLTYEQYF; DNA: TGCGCCAGCAGTGGAAGTGCGAGGATGCTGACCTACGAGCAGTACTTC
D: .; J: TRBJ2-1; V: TRBV7-8; size: .; CDR3: CASSLHGNNEQFF; DNA: TGTGCCAGCAGTTTACATGGGAACAATGAGCAGTTCTTC
D: TRBD2; J: TRBJ2-3; V: TRBV20-1; size: .; CDR3: CSARGTSGTDTQYF; DNA: TGCAGTGCTAGAGGGACTAGCGGCACAGATACGCAGTATTTT
D: TRBD2; J: TRBJ2-1; V: TRBV7-3; size: .; CDR3: CASSPWTSQSSYNEQFF; DNA: TGTGCCAGCAGCCCATGGACTAGCCAGAGCTCCTACAATGAGCAGTTCTTC
D: .; J: TRBJ2-5; V: TRBV7-2; size: .; CDR3: CASSLEGRRVVTQYF; DNA: TGTGCCAGCAGCTTAGAAGGGCGCCGGGTAGTGACCCAGTACTTC
D: TRBD1; J: TRBJ1-2; V: TRBV20-1; size: .; CDR3: CSAPGGGYTF; DNA: TGCAGTGCACCAGGGGGAGGCTACACCTTC
D: .; J: TRBJ1-3; V: TRBV5-1; size: .; CDR3: CASSQGSSGNTIYF; DNA: TGCGCCAGCAGCCAAGGTTCCTCTGGAAACACCATATATTTT
D: TRBD1; J: TRBJ2-7; V: TRBV7-9; size: .; CDR3: CASSRGGESYEQYF; DNA: TGTGCCAGCAGCCGAGGGGGCGAGTCCTACGAGCAGTACTTC
D: TRBD2; J: TRBJ2-3; V: TRBV2; size: .; CDR3: CATSTGGPTDTQYF; DNA: TGTGCCACCAGCACGGGGGGGCCCACAGATACGCAGTATTTT
D: .; J: TRBJ2-7; V: TRBV20-1; size: once; CDR3: CSAAPGERARDEQYF; DNA: TGCAGTGCCGCGCCAGGGGAGCGCGCTCGCGACGAGCAGTACTTC
D: TRBD1; J: TRBJ2-6; V: TRBV30; size: few; CDR3: CASQGAGGANVLTF; DNA: TGTGCCTCCCAGGGGGCGGGTGGGGCCAACGTCCTGACTTTC
D: TRBD1; J: TRBJ1-4; V: TRBV19; size: .; CDR3: CASSIGRGPGEKLFF; DNA: TGTGCCAGTAGTATTGGGAGGGGGCCTGGTGAAAAACTGTTTTTT
D: TRBD1; J: TRBJ2-2; V: TRBV7-2; size: .; CDR3: CASSPGTGAPGELFF; DNA: TGTGCCAGCAGCCCCGGAACAGGGGCACCCGGGGAGCTGTTTTTT
D: .; J: TRBJ2-7; V: TRBV15; size: .; CDR3: CATSRDLKDYEQYF; DNA: TGTGCCACCAGCAGAGATTTGAAGGATTACGAGCAGTACTTC
D: .; J: TRBJ2-7; V: TRBV7-6; size: once; CDR3: CASSYSASSYEQYF; DNA: TGTGCCAGCAGTTACTCGGCGAGCTCCTACGAGCAGTACTTC
D: .; J: TRBJ1-1; V: TRBV11-2; size: .; CDR3: CASSPSAKAEAFF; DNA: TGTGCCAGCAGCCCCTCGGCAAAGGCTGAAGCTTTCTTT
D: .; J: TRBJ1-1; V: TRBV20-1; size: .; CDR3: CSARIPGRNTEAFF; DNA: TGCAGTGCTCGGATTCCCGGACGAAACACTGAAGCTTTCTTT
D: .; J: TRBJ2-5; V: TRBV6-5; size: once; CDR3: CASSYNKWVPGTQYF; DNA: TGTGCCAGCAGTTACAATAAATGGGTTCCCGGGACCCAGTACTTC
D: TRBD2; J: TRBJ2-3; V: TRBV7-9; size: many; CDR3: CASRHSGGGPDTQYF; DNA: TGTGCCAGCAGACATAGCGGGGGGGGGCCAGATACGCAGTATTTT
D: TRBD1; J: TRBJ2-5; V: TRBV7-8; size: .; CDR3: CASSLDRTQETQYF; DNA: TGTGCCAGCAGCTTGGACAGGACCCAAGAGACCCAGTACTTC
D: TRBD1; J: TRBJ1-6; V: TRBV6-5; size: .; CDR3: CAIRTGSSPLHF; DNA: TGTGCCATCCGGACAGGGAGTTCACCCCTCCACTTT
D: TRBD2; J: TRBJ2-7; V: TRBV7-9; size: few; CDR3: CASSSTTGGAYEQYF; DNA: TGTGCCAGCAGTTCAACGACGGGAGGGGCCTACGAGCAGTACTTC
D: .; J: TRBJ2-5; V: TRBV20-1; size: .; CDR3: CSARAGGQTQYF; DNA: TGCAGCGCCCGGGCCGGGGGTCAGACCCAGTACTTC